This is a list of T cell receptor beta chains from one sample in a study of T-cell reconstitution after alpha-beta-depleted transplantation in children. TCRdb re-called the PCR reads with MiXCR, one entry per CDR3 protein. The table lists 210,000 or so distinct CDR3 sequences, roughly 10% of them singletons, with around 6.2% in the top ten. The material sequenced was PBMCs from the stem cell graft donor, taken from the stem cell graft. The receptors were sampled from a human donor who donated a stem cell graft to a child with acute lymphoblastic leukemia. The CDR3 runs from the conserved cysteine through the conserved F or W. The order of the fields is CDR3 protein, CDR3 DNA, V gene, clone size, D gene, J gene. A D gene is named only where the DNA matches it firmly. Clone size, where shown, is once, few, many, or a class for clones that have expanded.

CDR3aa: CASSLERRQGGTGELFF
CDR3nt: TGCGCCAGCAGCTTGGAAAGACGACAGGGTGGAACCGGGGAGCTGTTTTTT
v_gene: TRBV5-1
abundance: many
d_gene: TRBD1
j_gene: TRBJ2-2

CDR3aa: CSGDSGNTIYF
CDR3nt: TGCAGCGGGGACTCCGGAAACACCATATATTTT
v_gene: TRBV29-1
abundance: NA
d_gene: NA
j_gene: TRBJ1-3

CDR3aa: CASSPDRGGGNTIYF
CDR3nt: TGTGCCAGCAGCCCGGACAGGGGTGGTGGAAACACCATATATTTT
v_gene: TRBV7-2
abundance: few
d_gene: TRBD1
j_gene: TRBJ1-3

CDR3aa: CASSLAGSPYTGELFF
CDR3nt: TGTGCCAGCAGCTTAGCAGGTAGTCCTTACACCGGGGAGCTGTTTTTT
v_gene: TRBV11-2
abundance: few
d_gene: NA
j_gene: TRBJ2-2

CDR3aa: CAISNRRDRVTEAFF
CDR3nt: TGTGCCATCAGTAACCGACGGGACAGGGTTACTGAAGCTTTCTTT
v_gene: TRBV10-3
abundance: many
d_gene: TRBD1
j_gene: TRBJ1-1

CDR3aa: CASSNVPGQGVDGTDTQYF
CDR3nt: TGTGCCAGCAGCAACGTCCCGGGACAGGGGGTTGATGGCACAGATACGCAGTATTTT
v_gene: TRBV4-2
abundance: NA
d_gene: TRBD1
j_gene: TRBJ2-3

CDR3aa: CSASGLAGAQAGELFF
CDR3nt: TGCAGTGCTAGTGGGCTAGCGGGGGCCCAGGCCGGGGAGCTGTTTTTT
v_gene: TRBV20-1
abundance: many
d_gene: TRBD2
j_gene: TRBJ2-2

CDR3aa: CASSPESEQFF
CDR3nt: TGTGCCAGCTCACCCGAAAGTGAGCAGTTCTTC
v_gene: TRBV18
abundance: few
d_gene: NA
j_gene: TRBJ2-1

CDR3aa: CASSLRGVHEQYF
CDR3nt: TGTGCCAGCAGCTTAAGAGGGGTCCACGAGCAGTACTTC
v_gene: TRBV7-8
abundance: many
d_gene: NA
j_gene: TRBJ2-7

CDR3aa: CSAVGTDYEQYF
CDR3nt: TGCAGTGCGGTCGGGACAGACTACGAGCAGTACTTC
v_gene: TRBV20-1
abundance: few
d_gene: TRBD1
j_gene: TRBJ2-7

CDR3aa: CASSTRTGQEGEKLFF
CDR3nt: TGTGCCAGCAGCACCAGGACAGGTCAAGAGGGAGAAAAACTGTTTTTT
v_gene: TRBV7-9
abundance: few
d_gene: TRBD1
j_gene: TRBJ1-4

CDR3aa: CAISESTVRTDTQYF
CDR3nt: TGTGCCATCAGTGAGTCCACCGTCAGAACAGATACGCAGTATTTT
v_gene: TRBV10-3
abundance: few
d_gene: NA
j_gene: TRBJ2-3

CDR3aa: CSAKPQETQYF
CDR3nt: TGCAGTGCTAAGCCTCAAGAGACCCAGTACTTC
v_gene: TRBV20-1
abundance: few
d_gene: NA
j_gene: TRBJ2-5

CDR3aa: CASSLGGAGYNEQFF
CDR3nt: TGTGCCAGCAGTTTAGGCGGGGCAGGCTACAATGAGCAGTTCTTC
v_gene: TRBV12-3/TRBV12-4
abundance: many
d_gene: NA
j_gene: TRBJ2-1

CDR3aa: CSAPAHSYNEQFF
CDR3nt: TGCAGTGCACCCGCGCACTCCTACAATGAGCAGTTCTTC
v_gene: TRBV20-1
abundance: many
d_gene: NA
j_gene: TRBJ2-1

CDR3aa: CASSLWGRSTEAFF
CDR3nt: TGTGCCAGCAGCCTCTGGGGCAGGAGCACTGAAGCTTTCTTT
v_gene: TRBV5-5
abundance: many
d_gene: NA
j_gene: TRBJ1-1

CDR3aa: CASSLERIGISYEQYF
CDR3nt: TGCGCCAGCAGCTTGGAGAGGATAGGGATATCCTACGAGCAGTACTTC
v_gene: TRBV5-1
abundance: many
d_gene: NA
j_gene: TRBJ2-7

CDR3aa: CASSLSGLLGEQFF
CDR3nt: TGTGCCAGCAGCTTATCCGGCCTACTGGGGGAGCAGTTCTTC
v_gene: TRBV7-8
abundance: many
d_gene: NA
j_gene: TRBJ2-1

CDR3aa: CASSESLGSYEQYF
CDR3nt: TGCGCCAGCAGTGAGTCTCTGGGGTCCTACGAGCAGTACTTC
v_gene: TRBV10-1
abundance: many
d_gene: NA
j_gene: TRBJ2-7

CDR3aa: CASSTGAQNYNEQFF
CDR3nt: TGTGCCAGCAGTACAGGGGCGCAAAACTACAATGAGCAGTTCTTC
v_gene: TRBV2
abundance: few
d_gene: TRBD1
j_gene: TRBJ2-1

CDR3aa: CASSLAGGPSKNIQYF
CDR3nt: TGTGCCAGCAGTCTAGCGGGGGGGCCTTCCAAAAACATTCAGTACTTC
v_gene: TRBV7-2
abundance: many
d_gene: TRBD2
j_gene: TRBJ2-4

CDR3aa: CATLLPGQGILDTQYF
CDR3nt: TGTGCCACCCTACTCCCGGGACAGGGGATTTTAGATACGCAGTATTTT
v_gene: TRBV5-8
abundance: many
d_gene: TRBD1
j_gene: TRBJ2-3

CDR3aa: CASKRSGDIELNYGYTF
CDR3nt: TGTGCCAGCAAGCGCTCGGGAGACATAGAATTAAACTATGGCTACACCTTC
v_gene: TRBV6-5
abundance: many
d_gene: NA
j_gene: TRBJ1-2

CDR3aa: CASSLGRLVSGELFF
CDR3nt: TGCGCCAGCAGCTTGGGCCGCCTAGTGTCCGGGGAGCTGTTTTTT
v_gene: TRBV5-1
abundance: NA
d_gene: NA
j_gene: TRBJ2-2

CDR3aa: CASSEGRDITEAFF
CDR3nt: TGTGCCAGCAGTGAAGGGCGGGATATCACTGAAGCTTTCTTT
v_gene: TRBV12-3/TRBV12-4
abundance: few
d_gene: NA
j_gene: TRBJ1-1

CDR3aa: CASSLAVWATKEEKNTGELFF
CDR3nt: TGTGCCAGCAGCTTGGCGGTCTGGGCGACTAAAGAAGAAAAAAACACCGGGGAGCTGTTTTTT
v_gene: TRBV5-4
abundance: NA
d_gene: NA
j_gene: TRBJ2-2

CDR3aa: CASSPGTGGSGELFF
CDR3nt: TGTGCCAGCAGCCCCGGGACAGGGGGTAGCGGGGAGCTGTTTTTT
v_gene: TRBV6-4
abundance: NA
d_gene: TRBD1
j_gene: TRBJ2-2

CDR3aa: CASSGQPTDTQYF
CDR3nt: TGTGCCAGCAGCGGACAGCCCACAGATACGCAGTATTTT
v_gene: TRBV5-6
abundance: few
d_gene: NA
j_gene: TRBJ2-3

CDR3aa: CASSQGGGLRNIQYF
CDR3nt: TGCGCCAGCAGCCAAGGTGGGGGGTTGAGAAACATTCAGTACTTC
v_gene: TRBV4-3
abundance: many
d_gene: NA
j_gene: TRBJ2-4

CDR3aa: CASSPLPRDIRVDFYGYTF
CDR3nt: TGTGCCAGCAGCCCCTTGCCGAGGGACATAAGAGTAGACTTCTATGGCTACACCTTC
v_gene: TRBV7-8
abundance: few
d_gene: NA
j_gene: TRBJ1-2

CDR3aa: CASRFRQGGTDTQYF
CDR3nt: TGTGCCAGTAGGTTTCGACAGGGGGGCACAGATACGCAGTATTTT
v_gene: TRBV19
abundance: NA
d_gene: TRBD1
j_gene: TRBJ2-3

CDR3aa: CASSLVSGTDTQYF
CDR3nt: TGCGCCAGCAGCTTGGTTTCTGGCACAGATACGCAGTATTTT
v_gene: TRBV5-1
abundance: few
d_gene: NA
j_gene: TRBJ2-3

CDR3aa: CAIRDARDRASYTF
CDR3nt: TGTGCCATCAGAGATGCCCGGGACAGGGCCAGCTACACCTTC
v_gene: TRBV10-3
abundance: few
d_gene: TRBD1
j_gene: TRBJ1-2

CDR3aa: CASSLIDWQTNTGELFF
CDR3nt: TGCGCCAGCAGCTTGATCGATTGGCAGACGAACACCGGGGAGCTGTTTTTT
v_gene: TRBV5-1
abundance: many
d_gene: NA
j_gene: TRBJ2-2

CDR3aa: CASSFDRGNTEAFF
CDR3nt: TGCGCCAGCAGCTTTGACAGGGGGAACACTGAAGCTTTCTTT
v_gene: TRBV5-1
abundance: many
d_gene: TRBD1
j_gene: TRBJ1-1

CDR3aa: CASRPYGYTF
CDR3nt: TGTGCCAGCAGGCCATATGGCTACACCTTC
v_gene: TRBV6-8
abundance: many
d_gene: NA
j_gene: TRBJ1-2

CDR3aa: CASSLALVGSGQETQYF
CDR3nt: TGTGCCAGCAGTTTAGCCCTCGTGGGTAGCGGACAAGAGACCCAGTACTTC
v_gene: TRBV12-3/TRBV12-4
abundance: NA
d_gene: NA
j_gene: TRBJ2-5

CDR3aa: CAWSPARNTEAFF
CDR3nt: TGTGCCTGGAGTCCCGCTAGGAACACTGAAGCTTTCTTT
v_gene: TRBV30
abundance: NA
d_gene: NA
j_gene: TRBJ1-1

CDR3aa: CASSVLQGNTDTQYF
CDR3nt: TGTGCCAGCAGCGTACTACAGGGGAACACAGATACGCAGTATTTT
v_gene: TRBV9
abundance: few
d_gene: TRBD1
j_gene: TRBJ2-3

CDR3aa: CASSLSAGSGAVSTDTQYF
CDR3nt: TGCGCCAGCAGCTTGTCGGCCGGGAGCGGGGCGGTGAGCACAGATACGCAGTATTTT
v_gene: TRBV5-1
abundance: NA
d_gene: TRBD2
j_gene: TRBJ2-3

CDR3aa: CASSRGRGETQYF
CDR3nt: TGTGCCAGCAGCCGGGGGAGGGGAGAGACCCAGTACTTC
v_gene: TRBV12-3/TRBV12-4
abundance: NA
d_gene: TRBD2
j_gene: TRBJ2-5

CDR3aa: CASSPKRVANTGELFF
CDR3nt: TGTGCCAGCAGCCCCAAGCGGGTCGCGAACACCGGGGAGCTGTTTTTT
v_gene: TRBV7-8
abundance: many
d_gene: NA
j_gene: TRBJ2-2

CDR3aa: CASSRQGYVYEQYF
CDR3nt: TGTGCCAGCAGTCGACAGGGTTATGTCTACGAGCAGTACTTC
v_gene: TRBV12-3/TRBV12-4
abundance: NA
d_gene: TRBD1
j_gene: TRBJ2-7

CDR3aa: CASSYPSGRANTGELFF
CDR3nt: TGTGCCAGCAGCTACCCCTCGGGCAGGGCAAACACCGGGGAGCTGTTTTTT
v_gene: TRBV11-2
abundance: NA
d_gene: NA
j_gene: TRBJ2-2

CDR3aa: CAICPLSVTSGGPGGEQFF
CDR3nt: TGTGCCATCTGTCCCCTCTCGGTGACTAGCGGGGGACCAGGGGGTGAGCAGTTCTTC
v_gene: TRBV2
abundance: NA
d_gene: TRBD2
j_gene: TRBJ2-1

CDR3aa: CASSLAFSRDGYTF
CDR3nt: TGCGCCAGCAGCTTGGCCTTTTCGCGGGATGGCTACACCTTC
v_gene: TRBV5-1
abundance: NA
d_gene: NA
j_gene: TRBJ1-2

CDR3aa: CASSLELQGASSYNSPLHF
CDR3nt: TGTGCCAGCAGCTTGGAATTACAGGGGGCCAGCTCCTATAATTCACCCCTCCACTTT
v_gene: TRBV5-4
abundance: few
d_gene: TRBD1
j_gene: TRBJ1-6

CDR3aa: CSARRRNTEAFF
CDR3nt: TGCAGTGCTAGAAGGCGGAACACTGAAGCTTTCTTT
v_gene: TRBV20-1
abundance: NA
d_gene: NA
j_gene: TRBJ1-1

CDR3aa: CASSLGTRVSEDEQYF
CDR3nt: TGTGCCAGCAGCTTAGGGACCAGGGTGTCGGAGGACGAGCAGTACTTC
v_gene: TRBV11-3
abundance: few
d_gene: NA
j_gene: TRBJ2-7

CDR3aa: CASSLAGESLNYGYTF
CDR3nt: TGCGCCAGCAGCTTGGCAGGGGAGTCCCTAAACTATGGCTACACCTTC
v_gene: TRBV5-1
abundance: few
d_gene: NA
j_gene: TRBJ1-2

CDR3aa: CASSLFPPGQNTEAFF
CDR3nt: TGTGCCAGCAGCTTATTTCCGCCGGGACAGAACACTGAAGCTTTCTTT
v_gene: TRBV7-2
abundance: NA
d_gene: NA
j_gene: TRBJ1-1

CDR3aa: CASSSGAQVLATKNIQYF
CDR3nt: TGTGCCAGCAGCTCAGGGGCCCAAGTCCTGGCTACCAAAAACATTCAGTACTTC
v_gene: TRBV7-6
abundance: NA
d_gene: NA
j_gene: TRBJ2-4

CDR3aa: CASSLATGGNSPLHF
CDR3nt: TGCGCCAGCAGCTTGGCGACAGGGGGCAATTCACCCCTCCACTTT
v_gene: TRBV5-1
abundance: many
d_gene: TRBD1
j_gene: TRBJ1-6